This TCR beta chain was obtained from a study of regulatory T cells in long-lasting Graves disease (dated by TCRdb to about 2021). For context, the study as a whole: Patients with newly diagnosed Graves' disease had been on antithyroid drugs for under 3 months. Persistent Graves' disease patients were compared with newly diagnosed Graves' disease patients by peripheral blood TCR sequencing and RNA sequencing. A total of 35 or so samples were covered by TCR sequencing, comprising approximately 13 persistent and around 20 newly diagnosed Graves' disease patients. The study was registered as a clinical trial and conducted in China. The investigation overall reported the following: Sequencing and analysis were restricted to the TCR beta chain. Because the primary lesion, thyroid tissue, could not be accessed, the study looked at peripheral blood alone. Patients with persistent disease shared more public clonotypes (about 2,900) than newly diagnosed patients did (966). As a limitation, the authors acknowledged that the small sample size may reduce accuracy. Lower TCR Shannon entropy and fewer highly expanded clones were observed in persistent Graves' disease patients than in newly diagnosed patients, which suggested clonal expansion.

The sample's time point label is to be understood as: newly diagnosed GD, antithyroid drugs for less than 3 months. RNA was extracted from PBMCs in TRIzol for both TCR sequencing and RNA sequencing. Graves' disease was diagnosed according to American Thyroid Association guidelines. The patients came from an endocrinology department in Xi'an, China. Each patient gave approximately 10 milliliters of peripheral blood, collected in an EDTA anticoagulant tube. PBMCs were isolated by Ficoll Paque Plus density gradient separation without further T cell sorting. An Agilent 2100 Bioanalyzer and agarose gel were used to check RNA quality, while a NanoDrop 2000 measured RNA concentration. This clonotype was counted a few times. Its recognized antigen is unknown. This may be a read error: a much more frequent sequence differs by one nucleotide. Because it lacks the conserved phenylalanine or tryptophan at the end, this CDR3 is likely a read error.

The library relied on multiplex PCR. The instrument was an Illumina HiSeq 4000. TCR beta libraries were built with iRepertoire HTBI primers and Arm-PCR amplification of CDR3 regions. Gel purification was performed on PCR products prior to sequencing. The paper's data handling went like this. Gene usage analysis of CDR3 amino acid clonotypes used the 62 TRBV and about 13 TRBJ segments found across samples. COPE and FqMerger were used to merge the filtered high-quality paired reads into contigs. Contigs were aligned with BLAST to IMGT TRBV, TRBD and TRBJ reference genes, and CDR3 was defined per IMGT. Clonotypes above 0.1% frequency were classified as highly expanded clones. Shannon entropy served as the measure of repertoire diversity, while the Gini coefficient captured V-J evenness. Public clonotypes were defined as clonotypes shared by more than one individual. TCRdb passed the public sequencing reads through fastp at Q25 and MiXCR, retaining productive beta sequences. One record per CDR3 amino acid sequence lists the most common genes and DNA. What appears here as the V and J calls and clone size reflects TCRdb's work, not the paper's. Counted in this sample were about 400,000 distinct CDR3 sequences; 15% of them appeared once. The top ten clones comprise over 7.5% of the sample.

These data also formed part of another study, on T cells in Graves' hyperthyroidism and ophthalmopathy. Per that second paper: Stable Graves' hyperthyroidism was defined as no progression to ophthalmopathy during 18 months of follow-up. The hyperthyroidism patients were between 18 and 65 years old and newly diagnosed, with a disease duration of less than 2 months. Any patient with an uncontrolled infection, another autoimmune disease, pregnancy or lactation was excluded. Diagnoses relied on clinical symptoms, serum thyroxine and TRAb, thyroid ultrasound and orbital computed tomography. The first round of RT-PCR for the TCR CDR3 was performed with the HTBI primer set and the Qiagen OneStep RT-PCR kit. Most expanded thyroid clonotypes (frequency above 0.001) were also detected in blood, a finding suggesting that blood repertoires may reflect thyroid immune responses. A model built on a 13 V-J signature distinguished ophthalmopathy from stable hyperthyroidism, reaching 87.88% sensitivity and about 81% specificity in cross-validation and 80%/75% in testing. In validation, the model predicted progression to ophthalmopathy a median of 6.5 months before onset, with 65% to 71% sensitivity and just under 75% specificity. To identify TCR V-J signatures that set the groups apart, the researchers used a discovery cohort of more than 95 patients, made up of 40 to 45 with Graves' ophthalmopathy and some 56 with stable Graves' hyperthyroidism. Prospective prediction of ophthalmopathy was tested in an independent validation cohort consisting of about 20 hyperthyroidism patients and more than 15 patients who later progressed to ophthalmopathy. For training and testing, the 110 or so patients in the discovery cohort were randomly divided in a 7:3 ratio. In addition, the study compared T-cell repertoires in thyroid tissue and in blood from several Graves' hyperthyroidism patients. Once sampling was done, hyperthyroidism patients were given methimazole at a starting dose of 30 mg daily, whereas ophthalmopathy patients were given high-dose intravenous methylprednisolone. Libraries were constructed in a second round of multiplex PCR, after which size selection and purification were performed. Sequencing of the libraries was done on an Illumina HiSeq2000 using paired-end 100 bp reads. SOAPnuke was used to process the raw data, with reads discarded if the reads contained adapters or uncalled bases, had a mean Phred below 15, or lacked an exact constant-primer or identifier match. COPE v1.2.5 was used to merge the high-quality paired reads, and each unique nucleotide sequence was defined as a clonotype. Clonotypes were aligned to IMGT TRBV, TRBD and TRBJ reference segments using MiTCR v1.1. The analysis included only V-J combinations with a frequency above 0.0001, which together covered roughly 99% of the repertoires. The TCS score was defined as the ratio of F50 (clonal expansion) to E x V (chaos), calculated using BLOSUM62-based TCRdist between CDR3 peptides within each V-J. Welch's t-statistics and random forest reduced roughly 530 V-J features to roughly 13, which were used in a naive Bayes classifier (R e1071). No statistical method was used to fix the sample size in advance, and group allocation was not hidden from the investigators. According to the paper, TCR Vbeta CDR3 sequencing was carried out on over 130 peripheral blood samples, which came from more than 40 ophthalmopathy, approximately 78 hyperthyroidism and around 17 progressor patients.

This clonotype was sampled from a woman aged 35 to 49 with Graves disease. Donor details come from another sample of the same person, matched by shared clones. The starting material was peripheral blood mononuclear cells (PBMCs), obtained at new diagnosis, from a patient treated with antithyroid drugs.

This receptor carries the CDR3 CASSVFYRPSYNEQFL. The DNA sequence reads TGTGCCAGCAGCGTATTCTACAGGCCCTCCTACAATGAGCAGTTCCTC. The V gene is TRBV9 and the J gene is TRBJ2-1; matching of 5 bases hints at TRBD1 as the D gene. Inclusive of both ends, the CDR3 amounts to 16 amino acids. CDR3 DNA only is kept here, 48 bases in frame from base 1. V and J lose 1 base and 0 bases, and a span of 11 bases separates them. CDR1 is given as SGDLS and CDR2 as YYNGEE, both from the germline V gene.